This section outlines one TCR beta chain sequence together with its context. Its antigen is undetermined. Only in-frame clones appear in the TCRdb table, and some are missing; sequencing was by immunoSEQ multiplex PCR. The data hold around 150,000 clones, with roughly 90% observed a single time. The data were obtained in a study of T cell responses to AZD1222 COVID-19 vaccine. Whole-study results and caveats: Vaccination with two AZD1222 doses was followed by a rise in Spike-specific TCR breadth and depth. Donors in the cohort were predominantly white British and more often female, and clonal diversity was possibly underestimated. Regions 160-218 and 743-854 dominated among vaccine-associated CD4 TCRs spanning spike. Scientists sampled the repertoires only once the peak T cell response had passed.

V lost 5 bases and J lost 4; bases outside the gene matches: 13. The CDR3 loop spans 17 amino acids. Germline V gene lookup returns CDR1 SGHVS and CDR2 FNYEAQ. The sample was peripheral blood, taken 28 days after the second AZD1222 dose. V is TRBV7-6 and J is TRBJ1-1; TRBD1 matches at 10 bases. The sequence was obtained from an adult who received the AZD1222 COVID-19 vaccine. The CDR3 reads CASSSFRGQGISTEAFF. The CDR3 bases are TGTGCCAGCAGCAGTTTTCGGGGACAGGGGATCAGCACTGAAGCTTTCTTT.